The next 10 T cell receptor beta chains were all read from a single sample in a study of regulatory T cells in long-lasting Graves disease. The time point was: newly diagnosed GD, antithyroid drugs for less than 3 months. After RNA was extracted from PBMCs, the TCR library was made from it. The TCR beta library used iRepertoire HTBI primers with Arm-PCR amplification of CDR3. TCRdb independently ran MiXCR on the multiplex PCR reads; one entry per CDR3 protein. The sample contains approximately 400,000 distinct CDR3 sequences, roughly a sixth of which appear only once. Sequencing was performed on peripheral blood mononuclear cells (PBMCs), taken at new diagnosis, from a patient treated with antithyroid drugs. The receptors shown here come from a female donor with Graves disease.

This clonotype has only a few counts. This chain connects TRBV19 to TRBJ1-1, with TRBD1 identical over 12 bases. Germline values: CDR1 LNHDA, CDR2 SQIVND (reference sequence). Unmatched junction bases numbered 16, after V lost 7 bases and J lost 10 bases. The CDR3 is made up of 16 amino acids. The CDR3 sequence: CASKPGDRGPASVAFF. The CDR3 nucleotides read TGTGCCAGTAAGCCCGGGGACAGGGGGCCGGCAAGTGTAGCTTTCTTT.

This clonotype was observed many times. The J gene is TRBJ2-3, the V gene TRBV12-3 or TRBV12-4; D tentatively fits TRBD1 or TRBD2 (6 bases each). This CDR3 has 15 residues. The germline V and J ends were trimmed by 3 bases and 4 bases, with 14 bases remaining between them. In DNA, the CDR3 is TGTGCCAGCAGTTTCCTAGGGGGAGGAGCAGATACGCAGTATTTT. It codes for CASSFLGGGADTQYF.

This clonotype showed up just a few times. The chain has TRBV20-1 and TRBJ1-3, with D possibly being TRBD1 (6 bases). CDR1 is DFQATT, CDR2 SNEGSKA, per germline (reference sequence). Trimming shortened V by 0 bases and J by 1 base, and 28 bases separated the two germline ends. The CDR3 covers 21 residues. The CDR3 nucleotides are TGCAGTGCTAGAGATCTGGACAGCAACCGATCCCAAGCCCCTTCTGGAAACACCATATATTTT. Translation: CSARDLDSNRSQAPSGNTIYF.

Many counts were recorded for this clonotype. This rearrangement joins TRBV7-2 to TRBJ1-5; D is unresolved. The germline V and J ends were trimmed by 5 bases and 4 bases, with 12 bases remaining between them. Looked up from germline, CDR1 is SGHTA and CDR2 is FQGNSA. There are 14 residues in the CDR3. CDR3 in DNA: TGTGCCAGCAGCCCAATCCCAACTAATCAGCCCCAGCATTTT. Encoded protein: CASSPIPTNQPQHF. The full variable domain, in which reference TRBV7-2 and TRBJ1-5 provide the parts outside the CDR3, is GAGVSQSPSNKVTEKGKDVELRCDPISGHTALYWYRQSLGQGLEFLIYFQGNSAPDKSGLPSDRFSAERTGGSVSTLTIQRTQQEDSAVYLCASSPIPTNQPQHFGDGTRLSIL.

Many counts were recorded for this clonotype. V usage is TRBV13 and J usage is TRBJ2-2; tentatively, D is TRBD2 (5 bases). Germline CDR1 reads PRHDT; CDR2 reads FYEKMQ (reference sequence). The CDR3 is 14 amino acids. V was trimmed by 5 bases and J by 6 bases, leaving 13 bases between them. CDR3 residues: CASSPVERAGELFF. The CDR3 DNA follows: TGTGCCAGCAGCCCGGTGGAGAGGGCCGGGGAGCTGTTTTTT.

The V gene is TRBV7-9, the J gene TRBJ1-6; D remains unclear. The CDR3 covers 14 residues. V was clipped by 5 bases and J by 6 bases, with 11 bases between them. CDR1 SEHNR and CDR2 FQNEAQ come from the germline V gene (reference sequence). The CDR3 region is CASSPERINSPLHF. The CDR3 DNA reads TGTGCCAGCAGCCCCGAACGAATTAATTCACCCCTCCACTTT.

This clonotype was detected many times. The chain uses TRBV11-2 and TRBJ2-3; 9 nucleotides align to TRBD2. The CDR3 loop spans 14 amino acids. The trim removed 5 bases at V and 5 bases at J, leaving 5 bases unmatched. The germline V gene has CDR1 SGHAT and CDR2 FQNNGV. CDR3 sequence: CASSAAGGRDTQYF. CDR3 coding DNA: TGTGCCAGCAGCGCAGCGGGGGGACGAGATACGCAGTATTTT.

This clonotype was counted many times. The CDR3 coding sequence is TGCAGCGTTGAAGCCGCAGGGATCAGGGGCTACACCTTC. It codes for CSVEAAGIRGYTF. V is TRBV29-1 and J is TRBJ1-2; D perhaps matches TRBD1 (5 bases). Between the trimmed V and J ends, which lost 1 base and 8 bases, there was a span of 14 bases. Germline V gene lookup returns CDR1 SQVTM and CDR2 ANQGSEA. This CDR3 contains 13 residues.

The chain joins TRBV19 to TRBJ2-2; 10 positions agree with TRBD2. CDR3 length equals 15 residues. V shed 5 bases, J shed 5 bases, and the junction held 5 bases outside the gene matches. Germline loops: CDR1 LNHDA, CDR2 SQIVND (reference sequence). CDR3 nucleotides: TGTGCCAGTAGTCCTAGCGGGAGTTGGACCGGGGAGCTGTTTTTT. This codes for CASSPSGSWTGELFF.

This clonotype has ten or more counts. The V gene is TRBV6-1, the J gene TRBJ2-2; 9 nucleotides agree with TRBD1. Germline V gene data show CDR1 as MNHNS and CDR2 as SASEGT. This CDR3 contains 13 residues. V shed 6 bases and J 8 bases; nucleotides not matched to a gene: 4. The CDR3 region has the DNA TGTGCCAGCAGCCTTGGGACAGGGGGGGAGCTGTTTTTT. Amino acids: CASSLGTGGELFF.